This TCR beta chain came from a study of T cell responses to AZD1222 COVID-19 vaccine. Study information: Second doses were pooled across both intervals (about 4 or about 12 weeks).

Assay used: immunoSEQ multiplex PCR; TCRdb lists only in-frame clones, some missing. This sample has 60,000 to 85,000 clones, with 85% found just once. Unmatched junction bases numbered 8, after V lost 8 bases and J lost 4 bases. The CDR3 sequence is 13 residues long. Germline values: CDR1 SNHLY, CDR2 FYNNEI. V usage is TRBV2 and J usage is TRBJ2-7; 7 bases are shared with TRBD1. The TCR originated in an adult in good health. This sample comprised peripheral blood, obtained on day 0 of AZD1222 vaccination. This chain's CDR3 is CASEGRGFYEQYF. The CDR3, as DNA: TGTGCCAGCGAAGGCAGGGGGTTTTACGAGCAGTACTTC.